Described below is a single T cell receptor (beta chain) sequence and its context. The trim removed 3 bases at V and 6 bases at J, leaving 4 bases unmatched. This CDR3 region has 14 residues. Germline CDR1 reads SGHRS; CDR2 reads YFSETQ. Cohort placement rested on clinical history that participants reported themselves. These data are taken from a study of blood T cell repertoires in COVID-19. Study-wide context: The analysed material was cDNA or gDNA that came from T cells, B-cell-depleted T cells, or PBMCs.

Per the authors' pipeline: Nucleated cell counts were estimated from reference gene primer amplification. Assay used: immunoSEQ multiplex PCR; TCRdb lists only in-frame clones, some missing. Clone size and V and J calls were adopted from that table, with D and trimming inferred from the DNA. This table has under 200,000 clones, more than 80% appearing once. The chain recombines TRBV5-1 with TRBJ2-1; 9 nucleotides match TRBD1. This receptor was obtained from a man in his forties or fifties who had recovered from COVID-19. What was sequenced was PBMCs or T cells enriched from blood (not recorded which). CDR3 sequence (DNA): TGCGCCAGCAGCTCGGGACAGGGCGTCAATGAGCAGTTCTTC. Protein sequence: CASSSGQGVNEQFF. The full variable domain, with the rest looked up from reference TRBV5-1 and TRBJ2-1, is KAGVTQTPRYLIKTRGQQVTLSCSPISGHRSVSWYQQTPGQGLQFLFEYFSETQRNKGNFPGRFSGRQFSNSRSEMNVSTLELGDSALYLCASSSGQGVNEQFFGPGTRLTVL.